What follows are 24 T cell receptor beta chains derived from one specimen sequenced in a study of beta chain features in type 1 diabetes. The investigators reverse transcribed all of the isolated RNA, so they sequenced expressed TCRB transcripts. Clones were read by immunoSEQ multiplex PCR, and TCRdb kept only the in-frame ones, dropping some. The data show about 250,000 clones, roughly an eighth seen once. The sample taken for sequencing was naive CD4+ T cells from blood. The receptors come from a woman between 35 and 50 years old in good health.

The rearrangement joins TRBV7-2 to TRBJ2-3, with a tentative D call TRBD1 (5 bases). V dropped 5 bases and J dropped 2 bases, with 17 bases sitting between them. Per germline, CDR1 SGHTA and CDR2 FQGNSA. CDR3 length equals 16 residues. In DNA form, the CDR3 reads TGTGCCAGCAGCCCGGGCCGGCAGGGATCCACAGATACGCAGTATTTT. It codes for CASSPGRQGSTDTQYF. The whole variable domain, filled in from reference TRBV7-2 and TRBJ2-3, reads GAGVSQSPSNKVTEKGKDVELRCDPISGHTALYWYRQSLGQGLEFLIYFQGNSAPDKSGLPSDRFSAERTGGSVSTLTIQRTQQEDSAVYLCASSPGRQGSTDTQYFGPGTRLTVL.

This chain connects TRBV5-1 to TRBJ1-5; 7 positions match TRBD1. The CDR3 consists of 16 residues. CDR1 is SGHRS and CDR2 is YFSETQ in the germline V gene. The junction had 3 bases not matched to a gene; V was cut back by 0 bases and J by 0 bases. CDR3 in DNA: TGCGCCAGCAGCTTGGAAGGGGACAGTAGCAATCAGCCCCAGCATTTT. It specifies CASSLEGDSSNQPQHF.

This clone was observed a few times. The chain couples TRBV25-1 to TRBJ2-2, with 8 bases aligning to TRBD2. CDR3 length: 14 amino acids. V trimming: 8 bases; J trimming: 7 bases; junction bases outside the gene matches: 9. From germline, CDR1 is MGHDK and CDR2 SYGVNS. CDR3 sequence reads: CASCSAGGLGELFF. CDR3 in DNA: TGTGCCAGCTGCAGTGCGGGGGGCCTCGGGGAGCTGTTTTTT.

The chain links TRBV9 to TRBJ2-2; D perhaps matches TRBD1 (5 bases). Germline V gene sequence: CDR1 SGDLS, CDR2 YYNGEE. V was pared by 1 base and J by 3 bases, with 7 bases between. The CDR3 loop spans 14 amino acids. CDR3 residues: CASSVLQDTGELFF. In nucleotides, the CDR3 is TGTGCCAGCAGCGTATTACAGGACACCGGGGAGCTGTTTTTT.

This clone was observed a single time. The chain has TRBV6-5 and TRBJ1-2, with 7 positions matching TRBD1. CDR1 is MNHEY and CDR2 is SVGAGI in the germline V gene. The CDR3 runs 13 residues. V was clipped by 5 bases and J by 6 bases; unmatched bases: 6. The CDR3: CASSRGLTDGYTF. CDR3 coding DNA: TGTGCCAGCAGTAGGGGGCTGACGGATGGCTACACCTTC.

This clone was seen a few times. The genes are TRBV7-8 and TRBJ2-7; possible D gene TRBD2, 6 bases. CDR3 length: 16 amino acids. V lost 2 bases, J lost 2 bases, and 16 bases lay in between. CDR1 is SGHVS and CDR2 is FQNEAQ in the germline V gene. DNA of the CDR3: TGTGCCAGCAGCTTAATTCCGGGGAGGACCCCCTACGAGCAGTACTTC. Protein product: CASSLIPGRTPYEQYF.

This clone was seen a handful of times. The chain uses TRBV5-4 and TRBJ2-7; perhaps TRBD2 as D (5 bases). The CDR3 spans 16 residues. Trimming cost V 1 base and J 1 base, with 15 bases left between them. The germline gives CDR1 SGHNT, CDR2 YYREEE (reference sequence). The CDR3 DNA is TGTGCCAGCAGCTTGACAGTCGGCGGGCCGTCCTACGAGCAGTACTTC. Translation: CASSLTVGGPSYEQYF.

This clone was recorded a few times. The rearrangement joins TRBV29-1 to TRBJ1-3, with D possibly being TRBD1 (6 bases). Deletions cut 6 bases from V and 8 bases from J, with 14 bases between. The germline gives CDR1 SQVTM, CDR2 ANQGSEA. The CDR3 has 12 residues. The CDR3 protein is CSVRGGADTIYF. Written as DNA, the CDR3 is TGCAGCGTAAGGGGGGGCGCGGACACCATATATTTT. The full variable domain, with the rest looked up from reference TRBV29-1 and TRBJ1-3, is SAVISQKPSRDICQRGTSLTIQCQVDSQVTMMFWYRQQPGQSLTLIATANQGSEATYESGFVIDKFPISRPNLTFSTLTVSNMSPEDSSIYLCSVRGGADTIYFGEGSWLTVV.

This clone was seen only a few times. The rearrangement links TRBV6-5 to TRBJ1-1; D is perhaps TRBD1 (6 bases). Trimming left V 2 bases short and J 7 bases short, with 14 bases between. Germline CDR1 reads MNHEY; CDR2 reads SVGAGI. The CDR3 has 14 amino acids. Here the CDR3 reads CASSYGPQGFEAFF. CDR3 bases: TGTGCCAGCAGTTACGGCCCCCAGGGGTTTGAAGCTTTCTTT.

This clone was found a few times. The V call is TRBV7-2, the J call TRBJ2-5; D may be TRBD1 (5 bases). Germline lookup yields CDR1 SGHTA and CDR2 FQGNSA. This CDR3 has 14 amino acids. V was cut by 5 bases and J by 2 bases, with 12 bases left in between. The CDR3 loop is CASSPRQGQETQYF. CDR3 nucleotide sequence: TGTGCCAGCAGCCCCAGGCAGGGTCAAGAGACCCAGTACTTC.

The chain is built from TRBV18 and TRBJ1-6, with D unresolved. The germline V and J ends were trimmed by 2 bases and 1 base, with 9 bases remaining between them. CDR1 and CDR2 from the germline V gene are KGHSH and LQKENI. The CDR3 extends over 16 amino acids. The CDR3 spells CASSPTASSYNSPLHF. CDR3 nucleotide sequence: TGTGCCAGCTCACCAACTGCAAGTTCCTATAATTCACCCCTCCACTTT.

This clone was detected only a few times. The DNA is omitted, as the CDR3 cannot be located on it reliably, and the CDR3 follows TCRdb's listing. This chain joins TRBV19 and TRBJ2-3; the table names TRBD1, a call not compared with the DNA. Germline lookup yields CDR1 LNHDA and CDR2 SQIVND (reference sequence). The CDR3 totals 12 residues, both ends included. The CDR3 sequence is CASTSDRDTQYF.

The rearrangement links TRBV27 to TRBJ1-5; TRBD1 agrees at 8 bases. Germline V CDR1 and CDR2: MNHEY, SMNVEV (reference sequence). Trimming removed 6 bases from V and 2 bases from J; junction bases left unmatched: 9. The CDR3 consists of 16 residues. The DNA of the CDR3 is TGTGCCAGCAGCCCGAGACAGGGGTTAGGCAATCAGCCCCAGCATTTT. Amino acids: CASSPRQGLGNQPQHF.

V gene TRBV5-6 combines with J gene TRBJ2-6; D unresolved. The V gene's germline CDR1 is SGHDT and CDR2 YYEEEE. Trimming took off 2 bases at V and 0 bases at J, with 9 bases between the two ends. The CDR3 runs to 16 residues. The CDR3, as DNA: TGTGCCAGCAGCTTCCGTGCGAGCTCTGGGGCCAACGTCCTGACTTTC. It encodes CASSFRASSGANVLTF.

The chain uses TRBV5-1 and TRBJ2-5, with 10 bases that match TRBD1. The V and J ends lost 5 bases and 5 bases, in that order; junction bases with no gene match: 12. The CDR3 length is 16 residues. The germline CDR1 and CDR2 sequences are SGHRS and YFSETQ. CDR3 DNA sequence: TGCGCCAGCAGACAGCCGGGACAGGGGCAGATGGAGACCCAGTACTTC. It yields the protein CASRQPGQGQMETQYF.

The chain combines TRBV5-4 with TRBJ2-2, with 11 nucleotides matching TRBD2. V trimming: 4 bases; J trimming: 0 bases; junction bases outside the gene matches: 5. The germline V gene has CDR1 SGHNT and CDR2 YYREEE (reference sequence). The CDR3 length is 17 residues. CDR3 sequence: CASSPELAGANTGELFF. The CDR3 bases are TGTGCCAGCAGCCCGGAACTAGCGGGGGCGAACACCGGGGAGCTGTTTTTT.

This clone appeared a few times. The rearrangement links TRBV10-2 to TRBJ1-6, with D possibly matching TRBD1 (5 bases). With 3 bases removed from V and 5 bases from J, the gap between germline ends came to 11 bases. Germline CDR1 is WSHSY and CDR2 is SAAADI. The CDR3 runs 15 residues. CDR3 coding DNA: TGCGCCAGCAGTGACCGGACAAGAGATAATTCACCCCTCCACTTT. This translates into CASSDRTRDNSPLHF.

This clone was seen a handful of times. The CDR3 here is CASSVNGVYEQYF. The CDR3 region has the DNA TGTGCCAGCAGCGTAAATGGAGTCTACGAGCAGTACTTC. The chain has TRBV7-6 and TRBJ2-7; D not resolved. The CDR3 runs 13 residues. Germline loops: CDR1 SGHVS, CDR2 FNYEAQ. Trimming shortened V by 5 bases and J by 3 bases, and 11 bases separated the two germline ends.

V is TRBV6-1 and J is TRBJ2-7; 8 nucleotides line up with TRBD1. Losses at the gene ends were 8 bases for V and 3 bases for J; bases not matched to a gene: 6. Per germline, CDR1 MNHNS and CDR2 SASEGT. The CDR3 has 13 amino acids. The chain's CDR3 is CASDFGQGYEQYF. As DNA, the CDR3 is TGTGCCAGCGACTTTGGACAGGGCTACGAGCAGTACTTC.

This chain joins TRBV6-5 and TRBJ1-6; 8 bases are shared with TRBD1. Germline CDR1 reads MNHEY; CDR2 reads SVGAGI. The trim removed 4 bases at V and 8 bases at J, leaving 7 bases unmatched. This CDR3 has 15 residues. The CDR3 sequence: CASSSQGAVDSPLHF. In DNA, the CDR3 is TGTGCCAGCAGTTCGCAGGGGGCTGTGGATTCACCCCTCCACTTT.

The chain combines TRBV5-1 with TRBJ1-2; D is unresolved. CDR3 length: 16 amino acids. Trimming shortened V by 0 bases and J by 0 bases, and 12 bases separated the two germline ends. In germline, CDR1 is SGHRS, CDR2 YFSETQ. Here the CDR3 reads CASSLAVSATNYGYTF. The CDR3 DNA is TGCGCCAGCAGCTTGGCCGTCAGCGCCACTAACTATGGCTACACCTTC.

This chain uses TRBV5-6 with TRBJ1-6; 8 bases map to TRBD1. V shed 4 bases, J shed 9 bases, and the junction held 9 bases outside the gene matches. This CDR3 is 15 amino acids long. Germline V gene sequence: CDR1 SGHDT, CDR2 YYEEEE. CDR3 amino acids: CASSLTTGGSSPLHF. CDR3 sequence (DNA): TGTGCCAGCAGCCTGACAACAGGGGGGAGTTCACCCCTCCACTTT.

The chain has TRBV19 and TRBJ2-7, with TRBD1 identical over 8 bases. The V and J ends lost 4 bases and 6 bases, in that order; junction bases with no gene match: 11. Germline lookup yields CDR1 LNHDA and CDR2 SQIVND (reference sequence). There are 15 residues in the CDR3. The CDR3 DNA is TGTGCCAGTAGTACCGACTGGACAGGGATCTCCGAGCAGTACTTC. Amino acids: CASSTDWTGISEQYF.

The rearrangement joins TRBV4-3 to TRBJ2-4; 7 bases are a match to TRBD1. The CDR3 is 19 amino acids. The trim removed 1 base at V and 0 bases at J, leaving 12 bases unmatched. Per germline, CDR1 LGHNA and CDR2 YSLEER. The CDR3 loop reads CASSQGRVWQGVAKNIQYF. Here the CDR3 DNA reads TGCGCCAGCAGCCAAGGTCGCGTTTGGCAGGGGGTAGCCAAAAACATTCAGTACTTC.